This T cell receptor beta chain was observed in a study of identical twins. General study points: Cross-sectional statistics, not tracking of the same donors, supported the conclusions. Memory repertoires lacked the insertion deficit that abundant cord blood beta clonotypes showed.

From the 5' RACE reads, TCRdb called clonotypes with MiXCR, one entry per CDR3 protein. The sample lists some 250,000 distinct CDR3 sequences, 6.5% occurring once. Regarding this clonotype: Its antigen is unknown.

These data were also filed under a second study, of T cells expressing NK-cell markers. That publication notes: Sequencing covered eight donors, seven HCMV-seropositive and one seronegative. Four donors' CD3+CD56-NKG2C+ cells were dominated by the same clonotypes.

This clonotype originated in a young woman in good health. Sequencing was performed on CD8+ T cells sorted from blood.

CDR3 sequence: CASSLAGRVTRGDTEAFF. The CDR3 coding sequence is TGCGCCAGCAGCTTGGCGGGCAGGGTGACCCGTGGAGACACTGAAGCTTTCTTT. The chain is built from TRBV5-1 and TRBJ1-1, with a tentative D call TRBD1 (5 bases). This CDR3 comprises 18 residues. Per germline, CDR1 SGHRS and CDR2 YFSETQ. Deletions cut 0 bases from V and 3 bases from J, with 21 bases between.